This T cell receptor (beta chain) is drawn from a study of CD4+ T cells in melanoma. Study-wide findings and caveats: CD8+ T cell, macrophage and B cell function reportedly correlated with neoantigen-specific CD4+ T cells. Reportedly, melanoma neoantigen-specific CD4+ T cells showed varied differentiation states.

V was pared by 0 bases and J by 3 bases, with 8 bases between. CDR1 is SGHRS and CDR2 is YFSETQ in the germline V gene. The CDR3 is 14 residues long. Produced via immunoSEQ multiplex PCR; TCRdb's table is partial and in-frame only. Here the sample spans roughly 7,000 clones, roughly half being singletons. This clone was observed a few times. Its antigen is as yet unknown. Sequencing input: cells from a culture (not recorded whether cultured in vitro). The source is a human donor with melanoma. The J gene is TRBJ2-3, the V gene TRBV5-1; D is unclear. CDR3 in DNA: TGCGCCAGCAGCTTGGGTGATTGGACAGATACGCAGTATTTT. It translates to CASSLGDWTDTQYF.